These T cell receptor beta chains were read from a single sample in a study of T-cell memory formation after mild COVID-19. MiXCR, applied by TCRdb to the 5' RACE reads, yields one record per CDR3 protein. The table shows approximately 390,000 distinct CDR3 sequences, with roughly 15% occurring only once. The material sequenced was PBMCs or a T cell subset sorted from them (not recorded which). The receptors derive from a man aged 18 to 29 who had mild COVID-19 (a few samples of this study predate the infection). Cell type and time point are not known. The CDR3 runs from the conserved cysteine through the conserved F or W. Each record gives: J gene, D gene, V gene, CDR3 length, clone size, CDR3 protein, CDR3 DNA. The D gene is left open where the match is weak. The size entry is marked missing in some rows and otherwise reads once, few, many or a size class.

TRBJ2-3,-,TRBV14,13,-,CASSRLAEDTQYF,TGTGCCAGCAGCCGCCTAGCTGAAGATACGCAGTATTTT
TRBJ2-6,-,TRBV10-3,15,-,CAISDGPSGANVLTF,TGTGCCATCAGTGACGGCCCTTCTGGGGCCAACGTCCTGACTTTC
TRBJ2-7,-,TRBV12-3/TRBV12-4,15,few,CASRRRDLGSYEQYF,TGTGCCAGCCGGCGCCGGGACCTAGGGTCCTACGAGCAGTACTTC
TRBJ2-2,-,TRBV7-6,14,few,CASSSTLGVGELFF,TGTGCCAGCAGTAGCACCCTGGGGGTCGGGGAGCTGTTTTTT
TRBJ1-2,-,TRBV12-3/TRBV12-4,15,few,CASSLPGFSSSGYTF,TGTGCCAGCAGTTTACCTGGATTTAGTTCATCGGGCTACACCTTC
TRBJ1-1,TRBD1,TRBV6-1,14,-,CASRKGQGRTEAFF,TGTGCCAGCAGGAAGGGACAGGGGCGCACTGAAGCTTTCTTT
TRBJ2-7,TRBD2,TRBV6-5,14,few,CASSYTGLAGDTYF,TGTGCCAGCAGTTATACGGGACTAGCGGGGGACACGTACTTC
TRBJ1-2,-,TRBV18,13,few,CASSPAEGTGYTF,TGTGCCAGCTCACCCGCGGAGGGCACCGGCTACACCTTC
TRBJ1-5,-,TRBV12-3/TRBV12-4,15,-,CASSLSLGGHQPQHF,TGTGCCAGCAGTTTAAGCCTCGGAGGGCATCAGCCCCAGCATTTT
TRBJ1-1,TRBD1,TRBV18,17,many,CASSPQTGGAYDTEAFF,TGTGCCAGCTCACCCCAAACAGGGGGCGCGTATGACACTGAAGCTTTCTTT
TRBJ1-3,-,TRBV12-3/TRBV12-4,13,-,CAPRGLSGNTIYF,TGTGCCCCCAGGGGACTATCTGGAAACACCATATATTTT
TRBJ2-7,-,TRBV5-1,14,few,CASSPPASSYEQYF,TGCGCCAGCAGCCCCCCTGCGAGCTCCTACGAGCAGTACTTC
TRBJ2-7,TRBD2,TRBV11-2,15,-,CASSFPASGGGEQYF,TGTGCCAGCAGCTTTCCGGCTAGCGGGGGGGGCGAGCAGTACTTC
TRBJ2-3,-,TRBV7-3,15,-,CASSLIGGATDTQYF,TGTGCCAGCAGCTTAATTGGAGGGGCCACAGATACGCAGTATTTT
TRBJ2-7,-,TRBV7-2,14,-,CASSSRYSPHEQYF,TGTGCCAGCAGCTCCCGATACAGCCCTCACGAGCAGTACTTC
TRBJ1-6,-,TRBV20-1,12,few,CSAVTGLSPLHF,TGCAGTGCTGTCACAGGGCTTTCACCCCTCCACTTT
TRBJ1-3,-,TRBV4-3,15,few,CASSQSIAPGNTIYF,TGCGCCAGCAGCCAATCCATCGCTCCTGGAAACACCATATATTTT
TRBJ2-1,TRBD1,TRBV24-1,16,-,CATSESTRDSNNEQFF,TGTGCCACCAGTGAATCCACCCGGGACAGCAACAATGAGCAGTTCTTC
TRBJ2-4,-,TRBV7-2,18,few,CASSFLAATSRAKNIQYF,TGTGCCAGCAGCTTCTTGGCGGCCACTTCGAGGGCCAAAAACATTCAGTACTTC
TRBJ1-1,-,TRBV6-1,14,-,CASSELFLGSEAFF,TGTGCCAGCAGTGAATTGTTCTTGGGCAGTGAAGCTTTCTTT
TRBJ2-3,-,TRBV5-1,15,few,CASTLGVTGLFTQYF,TGCGCCAGCACCTTGGGGGTTACAGGTTTATTTACGCAGTATTTT
TRBJ2-1,-,TRBV5-1,16,-,CASSLSAGGRMNEQFF,TGCGCCAGCAGCTTATCTGCCGGGGGGCGGATGAATGAGCAGTTCTTC
TRBJ2-1,-,TRBV20-1,14,-,CSALMGFAYNEQFF,TGCAGTGCTTTAATGGGGTTTGCCTACAATGAGCAGTTCTTC
TRBJ2-7,-,TRBV2,13,-,CASGGTPSYEQYF,TGTGCCAGCGGAGGGACTCCTTCCTACGAGCAGTACTTC
TRBJ1-4,TRBD1,TRBV4-3,16,-,CASSQGVGQGSEKLFF,TGCGCCAGCAGCCAAGGTGTGGGACAGGGAAGCGAAAAACTGTTTTTT
TRBJ2-1,TRBD2,TRBV11-2,18,many,CASSLFPLLAGGYNEQFF,TGTGCCAGCAGCTTATTTCCCCTGTTAGCGGGGGGTTACAATGAGCAGTTCTTC
TRBJ2-3,TRBD2,TRBV3-1,17,-,CASSQDWERGVTDTQYF,TGTGCCAGCAGCCAAGATTGGGAGCGGGGAGTCACAGATACGCAGTATTTT
TRBJ1-5,TRBD1,TRBV20-1,13,-,CSARGQSNQPQHF,TGCAGTGCTAGGGGACAGAGCAATCAGCCCCAGCATTTT
TRBJ1-2,-,TRBV6-6,13,-,CASSYLGGDGYSF,TGTGCCAGCAGTTATTTAGGGGGTGATGGCTACTCCTTC
TRBJ1-5,TRBD1,TRBV12-3/TRBV12-4,14,few,CASSPTGDRQPQHF,TGTGCCAGCAGTCCTACAGGGGATAGGCAGCCCCAGCATTTT
TRBJ2-5,TRBD1,TRBV5-4,14,many,CASSRQGAGETQYF,TGTGCCAGCAGCCGACAGGGGGCGGGGGAGACCCAGTACTTC
TRBJ2-2,-,TRBV12-3/TRBV12-4,11,-,CASDSAGELFF,TGTGCCTCCGATTCGGCCGGGGAGCTGTTTTTT
TRBJ1-5,TRBD1,TRBV7-2,14,many,CASSPQGVNQPQHF,TGTGCCAGCAGCCCACAGGGGGTTAATCAGCCCCAGCATTTT
TRBJ2-6,-,TRBV6-2/TRBV6-3,17,-,CASSPGHAVSGANVLTF,TGTGCCAGCTCTCCGGGGCACGCTGTATCTGGGGCCAACGTCCTGACTTTC